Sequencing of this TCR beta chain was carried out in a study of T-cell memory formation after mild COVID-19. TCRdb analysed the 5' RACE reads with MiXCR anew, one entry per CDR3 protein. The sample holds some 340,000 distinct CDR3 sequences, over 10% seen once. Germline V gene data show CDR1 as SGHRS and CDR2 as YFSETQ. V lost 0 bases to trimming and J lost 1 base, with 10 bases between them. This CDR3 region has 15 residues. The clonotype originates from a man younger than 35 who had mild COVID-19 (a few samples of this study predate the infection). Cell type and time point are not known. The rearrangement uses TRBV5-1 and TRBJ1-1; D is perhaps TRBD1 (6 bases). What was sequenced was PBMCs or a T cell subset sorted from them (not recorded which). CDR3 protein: CASSLEGGQNTEAFF. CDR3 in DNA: TGCGCCAGCAGCTTGGAGGGGGGGCAGAACACTGAAGCTTTCTTT.